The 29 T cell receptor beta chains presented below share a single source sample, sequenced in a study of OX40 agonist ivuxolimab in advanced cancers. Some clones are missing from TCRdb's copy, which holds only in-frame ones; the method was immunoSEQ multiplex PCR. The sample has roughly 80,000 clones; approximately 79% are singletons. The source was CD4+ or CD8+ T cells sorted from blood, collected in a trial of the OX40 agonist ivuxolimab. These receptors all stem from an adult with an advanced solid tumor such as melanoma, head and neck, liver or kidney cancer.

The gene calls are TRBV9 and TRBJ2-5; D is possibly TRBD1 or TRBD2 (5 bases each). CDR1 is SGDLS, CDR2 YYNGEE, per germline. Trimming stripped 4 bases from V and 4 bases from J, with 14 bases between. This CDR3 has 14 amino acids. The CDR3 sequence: CASSRGGGRETQYF. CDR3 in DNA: TGTGCCAGCAGCCGGGGCGGAGGTCGAGAGACCCAGTACTTC.

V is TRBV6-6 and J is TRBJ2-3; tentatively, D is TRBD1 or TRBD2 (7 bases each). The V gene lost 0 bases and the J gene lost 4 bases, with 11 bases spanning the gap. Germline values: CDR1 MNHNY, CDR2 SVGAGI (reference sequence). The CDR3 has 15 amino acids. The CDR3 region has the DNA TGTGCCAGCAGTTACTCGACAGGGAGGGCAGATACGCAGTATTTT. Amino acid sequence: CASSYSTGRADTQYF.

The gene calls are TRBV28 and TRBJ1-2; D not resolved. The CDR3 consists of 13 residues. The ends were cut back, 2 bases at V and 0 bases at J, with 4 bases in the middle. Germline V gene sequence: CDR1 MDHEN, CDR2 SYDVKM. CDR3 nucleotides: TGTGCCAGCAGTTTACAGTCTAACTATGGCTACACCTTC. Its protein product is CASSLQSNYGYTF.

CDR3 sequence (DNA): TGCAGCGTTCCCAAGCAGGGGGGTGGCTACACCTTC. Amino acids: CSVPKQGGGYTF. The chain employs TRBV29-1 and TRBJ1-2; 7 nucleotides agree with TRBD1. The germline V gene has CDR1 SQVTM and CDR2 ANQGSEA. The junction had 7 bases not matched to a gene; V was cut back by 5 bases and J by 7 bases. This CDR3 contains 12 residues.

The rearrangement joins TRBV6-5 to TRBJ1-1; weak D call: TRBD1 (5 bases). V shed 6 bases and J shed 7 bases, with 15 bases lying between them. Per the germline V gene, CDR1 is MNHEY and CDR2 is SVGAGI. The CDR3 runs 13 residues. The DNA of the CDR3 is TGTGCCAGCAGAGAAGGAGGGACCGTTGAAGCTTTCTTT. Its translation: CASREGGTVEAFF.

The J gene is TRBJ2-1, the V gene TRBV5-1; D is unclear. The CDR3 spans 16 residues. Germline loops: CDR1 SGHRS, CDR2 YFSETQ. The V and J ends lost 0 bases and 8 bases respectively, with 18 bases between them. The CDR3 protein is CASSLGTSPNADEQFF. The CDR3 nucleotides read TGCGCCAGCAGCTTGGGGACCTCACCTAACGCGGATGAGCAGTTCTTC.

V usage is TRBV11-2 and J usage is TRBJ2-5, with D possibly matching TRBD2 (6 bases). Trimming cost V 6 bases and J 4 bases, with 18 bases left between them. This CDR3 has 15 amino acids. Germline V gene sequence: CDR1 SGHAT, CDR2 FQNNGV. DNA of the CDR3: TGTGCCAGCAGTTTGACTAGGTCTGAATTAGAGACCCAGTACTTC. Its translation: CASSLTRSELETQYF.

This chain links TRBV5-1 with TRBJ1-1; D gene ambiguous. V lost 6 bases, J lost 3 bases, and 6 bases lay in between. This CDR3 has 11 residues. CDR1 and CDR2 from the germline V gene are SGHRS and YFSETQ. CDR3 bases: TGCGCCAGCATCCTTGACACTGAAGCTTTCTTT. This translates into CASILDTEAFF.

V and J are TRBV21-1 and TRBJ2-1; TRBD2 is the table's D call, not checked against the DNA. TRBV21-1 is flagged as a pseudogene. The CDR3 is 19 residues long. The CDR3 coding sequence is TGTGCCAGCAGCCTTACTAGCGGGCGTTCTTCAAAATCCTACAATGAGCAGTTCTTC. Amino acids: CASSLTSGRSSKSYNEQFF.

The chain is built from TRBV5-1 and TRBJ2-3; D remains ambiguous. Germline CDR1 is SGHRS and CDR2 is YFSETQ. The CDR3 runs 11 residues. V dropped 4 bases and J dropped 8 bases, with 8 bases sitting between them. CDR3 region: CASSKEGTQYF. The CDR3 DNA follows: TGCGCCAGCAGCAAGGAAGGTACGCAGTATTTT.

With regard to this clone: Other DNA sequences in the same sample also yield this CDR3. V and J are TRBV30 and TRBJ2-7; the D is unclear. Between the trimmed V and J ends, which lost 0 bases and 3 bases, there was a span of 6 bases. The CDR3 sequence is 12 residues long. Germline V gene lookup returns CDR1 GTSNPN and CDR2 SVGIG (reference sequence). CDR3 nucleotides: TGTGCCTGGAGTGTCGGAAACTACGAGCAGTACTTC. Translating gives CAWSVGNYEQYF.

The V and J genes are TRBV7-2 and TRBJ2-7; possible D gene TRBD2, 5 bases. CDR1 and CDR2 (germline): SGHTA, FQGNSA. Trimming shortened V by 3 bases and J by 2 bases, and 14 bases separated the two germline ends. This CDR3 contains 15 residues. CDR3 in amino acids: CASSLDPGVAYEQYF. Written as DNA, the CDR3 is TGTGCCAGCAGCTTGGACCCCGGGGTGGCCTACGAGCAGTACTTC.

The chain's CDR3 is CASRGQGITEAFF. The CDR3 nucleotides are TGTGCCAGCAGGGGACAGGGGATCACTGAAGCTTTCTTT. The chain carries TRBV6-5 and TRBJ1-1, with TRBD1 matching 10 bases. CDR1 MNHEY and CDR2 SVGAGI come from the germline V gene. The CDR3 sequence is 13 residues long. V was pared by 6 bases and J by 4 bases, with 2 bases of the junction left unmatched.

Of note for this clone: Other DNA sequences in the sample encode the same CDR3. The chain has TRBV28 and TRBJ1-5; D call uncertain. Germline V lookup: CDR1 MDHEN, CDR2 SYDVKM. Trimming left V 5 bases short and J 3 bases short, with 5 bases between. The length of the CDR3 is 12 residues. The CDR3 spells CASSRANQPQHF. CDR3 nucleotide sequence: TGTGCCAGCAGTAGGGCCAATCAGCCCCAGCATTTT.

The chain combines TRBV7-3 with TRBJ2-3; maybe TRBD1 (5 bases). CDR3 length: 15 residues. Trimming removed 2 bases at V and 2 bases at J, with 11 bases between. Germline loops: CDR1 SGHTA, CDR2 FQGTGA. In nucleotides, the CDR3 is TGTGCCAGCAGCTTATATCGTGGGGCCACAGATACGCAGTATTTT. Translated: CASSLYRGATDTQYF.

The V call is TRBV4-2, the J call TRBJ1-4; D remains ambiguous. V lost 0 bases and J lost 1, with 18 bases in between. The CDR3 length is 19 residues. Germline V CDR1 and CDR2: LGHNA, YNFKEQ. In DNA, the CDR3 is TGTGCCAGCAGCCAAGATAGCCGCCGGCAGGATGGAACTAATGAAAAACTGTTTTTT. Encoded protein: CASSQDSRRQDGTNEKLFF.

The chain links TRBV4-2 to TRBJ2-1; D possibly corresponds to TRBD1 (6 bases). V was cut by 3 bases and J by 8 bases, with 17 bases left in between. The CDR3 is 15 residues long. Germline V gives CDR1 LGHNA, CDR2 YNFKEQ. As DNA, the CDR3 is TGTGCCAGCAGCCAGCTGGGGGCAGGCGGTGATGAGCAGTTCTTC. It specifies CASSQLGAGGDEQFF.

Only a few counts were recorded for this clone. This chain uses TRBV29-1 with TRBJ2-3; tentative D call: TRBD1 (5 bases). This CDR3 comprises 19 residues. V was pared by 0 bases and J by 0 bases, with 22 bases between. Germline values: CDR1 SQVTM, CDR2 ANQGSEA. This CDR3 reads CSVEDGWAGILPSTDTQYF. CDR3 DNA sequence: TGCAGCGTTGAAGATGGTTGGGCAGGGATCCTCCCCAGCACAGATACGCAGTATTTT.

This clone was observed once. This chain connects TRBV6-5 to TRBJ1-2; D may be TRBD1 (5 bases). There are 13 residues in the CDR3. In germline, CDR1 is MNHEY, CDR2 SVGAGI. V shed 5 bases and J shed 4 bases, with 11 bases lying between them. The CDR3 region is CASSQGPSYGYTF. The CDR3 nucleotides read TGTGCCAGCAGTCAGGGACCGAGCTATGGCTACACCTTC.

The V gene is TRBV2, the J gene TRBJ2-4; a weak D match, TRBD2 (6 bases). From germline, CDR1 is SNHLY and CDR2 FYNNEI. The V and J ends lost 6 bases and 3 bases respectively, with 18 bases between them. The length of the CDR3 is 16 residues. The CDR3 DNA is TGTGCCAGCAGGTCAAACATGAAAGCGGGCAAAAACATTCAGTACTTC. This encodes CASRSNMKAGKNIQYF. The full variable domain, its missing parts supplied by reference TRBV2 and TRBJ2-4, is EPEVTQTPSHQVTQMGQEVILRCVPISNHLYFYWYRQILGQKVEFLVSFYNNEISEKSEIFDDQFSVERPDGSNFTLKIRSTKLEDSAMYFCASRSNMKAGKNIQYFGAGTRLSVL.

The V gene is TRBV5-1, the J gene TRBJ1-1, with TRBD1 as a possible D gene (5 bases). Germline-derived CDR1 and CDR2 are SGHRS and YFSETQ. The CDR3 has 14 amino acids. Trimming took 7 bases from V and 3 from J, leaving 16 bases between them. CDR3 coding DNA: TGCGCCAGCCGGTTAGGGGCAGGAGACACTGAAGCTTTCTTT. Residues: CASRLGAGDTEAFF.

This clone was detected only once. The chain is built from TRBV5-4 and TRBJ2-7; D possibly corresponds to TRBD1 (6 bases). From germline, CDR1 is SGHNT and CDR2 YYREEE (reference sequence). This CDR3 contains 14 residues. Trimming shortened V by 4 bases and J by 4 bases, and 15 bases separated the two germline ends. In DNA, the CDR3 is TGTGCCAGCAGCCCTGACAGGATTGGTTACGAGCAGTACTTC. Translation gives CASSPDRIGYEQYF.

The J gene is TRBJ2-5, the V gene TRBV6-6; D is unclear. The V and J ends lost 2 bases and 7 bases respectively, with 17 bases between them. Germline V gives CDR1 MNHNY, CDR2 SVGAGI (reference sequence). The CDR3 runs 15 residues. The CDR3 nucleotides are TGTGCCAGCAGTTACCCGATGAGGAAGGTTGTGACCCAGTACTTC. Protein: CASSYPMRKVVTQYF.

The CDR3 DNA is TGTGCCAGCAGTGAAGGGTCTGGAGGGGGCGAGCAGTACTTC. Translation: CASSEGSGGGEQYF. The V call is TRBV6-1, the J call TRBJ2-7, with D possibly called TRBD1 or TRBD2 (6 bases each). Germline CDR1 is MNHNS and CDR2 is SASEGT. This CDR3 is built from 14 residues. Trimming took off 1 base at V and 6 bases at J, with 13 bases between the two ends.

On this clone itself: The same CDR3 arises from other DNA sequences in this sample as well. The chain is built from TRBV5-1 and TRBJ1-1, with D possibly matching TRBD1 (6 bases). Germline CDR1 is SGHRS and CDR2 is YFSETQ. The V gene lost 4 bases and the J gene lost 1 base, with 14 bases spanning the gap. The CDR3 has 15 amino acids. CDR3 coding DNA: TGCGCCAGCAGCCCCCGAGAGGGGGGGAACACTGAAGCTTTCTTT. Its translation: CASSPREGGNTEAFF.

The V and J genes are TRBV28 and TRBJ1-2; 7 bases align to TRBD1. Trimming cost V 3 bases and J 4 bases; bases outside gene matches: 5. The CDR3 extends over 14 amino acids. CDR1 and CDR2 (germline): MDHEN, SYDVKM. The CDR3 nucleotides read TGTGCCAGCAGTTTCCTAGGGGGCGGCTATGGCTACACCTTC. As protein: CASSFLGGGYGYTF.

The CDR3 nucleotides are TGTGCCAGCAGCGTAGGGGAAGACTCACCCCTCCACTTT. Translation: CASSVGEDSPLHF. The chain combines TRBV9 with TRBJ1-6; D unclear. Looked up from germline, CDR1 is SGDLS and CDR2 is YYNGEE. The CDR3 runs to 13 residues. V lost 0 bases and J 10 bases, leaving 8 bases between the germline ends.

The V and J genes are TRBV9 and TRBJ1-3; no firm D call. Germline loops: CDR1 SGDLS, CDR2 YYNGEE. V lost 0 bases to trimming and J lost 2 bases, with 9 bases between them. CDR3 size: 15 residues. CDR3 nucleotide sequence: TGTGCCAGCAGCGTAGAGGGAGGGCCTGGAAACACCATATATTTT. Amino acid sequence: CASSVEGGPGNTIYF.

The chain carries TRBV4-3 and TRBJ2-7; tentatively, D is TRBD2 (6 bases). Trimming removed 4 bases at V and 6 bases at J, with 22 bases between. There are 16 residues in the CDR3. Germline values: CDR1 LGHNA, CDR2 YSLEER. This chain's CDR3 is CASSPRGGGPLSEQYF. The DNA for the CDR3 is TGCGCCAGCAGCCCCCGAGGCGGAGGGCCCCTCTCCGAGCAGTACTTC.